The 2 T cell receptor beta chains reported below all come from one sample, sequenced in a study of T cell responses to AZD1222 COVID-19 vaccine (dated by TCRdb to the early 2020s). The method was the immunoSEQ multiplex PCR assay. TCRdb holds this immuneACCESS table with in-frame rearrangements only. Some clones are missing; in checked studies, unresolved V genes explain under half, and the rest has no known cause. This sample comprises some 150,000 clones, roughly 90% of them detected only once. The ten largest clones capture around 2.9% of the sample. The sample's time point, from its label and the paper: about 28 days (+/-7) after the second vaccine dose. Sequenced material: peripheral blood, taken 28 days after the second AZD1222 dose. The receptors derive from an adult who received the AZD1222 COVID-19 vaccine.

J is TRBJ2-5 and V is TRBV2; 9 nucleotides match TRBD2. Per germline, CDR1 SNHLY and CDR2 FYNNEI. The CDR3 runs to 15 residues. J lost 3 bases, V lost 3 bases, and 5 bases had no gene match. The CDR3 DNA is TGTGCCAGCAGTGATGGACTAGCGATGGAAGAGACCCAGTACTTC. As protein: CASSDGLAMEETQYF.

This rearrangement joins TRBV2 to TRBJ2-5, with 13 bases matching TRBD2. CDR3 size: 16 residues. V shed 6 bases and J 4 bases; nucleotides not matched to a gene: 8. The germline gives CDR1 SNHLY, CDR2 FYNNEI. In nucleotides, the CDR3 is TGTGCCAGCAGAGCCGGACTAGCGGGAGTTCGAGAGACCCAGTACTTC. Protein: CASRAGLAGVRETQYF.